This entry lists 30 T cell receptor beta chains sequenced from one sample in a study of cytomegalovirus exposure and HLA in healthy donors. PCR used 60 Vbeta primers and 13 Jbeta primers. Here immunoSEQ multiplex PCR was the method, and the copy in TCRdb shows in-frame clones only, minus some. The table has around 130,000 clones, roughly 76% seen once; the top ten hold 2% to 2.5%. Sequencing was performed on PBMCs. Every receptor here comes from a man aged 25 to 40 in good health and CMV-seronegative.

This clone came up a few times. The chain combines TRBV6-5 with TRBJ2-5; a possible D gene is TRBD1 (6 bases). The CDR3 spans 15 residues. The V end lost 6 bases, the J end lost 3 bases, and 17 bases lay between the germline ends. The germline V gene has CDR1 MNHEY and CDR2 SVGAGI. DNA for the CDR3: TGTGCCAGCAGGGCCACCGGGACATCCAAAGAGACCCAGTACTTC. Translating gives CASRATGTSKETQYF.

The chain joins TRBV21-1 to TRBJ2-1; the DNA was not used to check the table's D call, TRBD2. TRBV21-1 is a listed pseudogene. This CDR3 spans 16 amino acids. The CDR3 region has the DNA TGTGCCAGCAGCAAAGCGGAGAGGGGGGGAGGTGTTGAGCAGTTCTTC. As protein: CASSKAERGGGVEQFF.

This rearrangement joins TRBV2 to TRBJ2-7; D not certain. Trimming cost V 4 bases and J 1 base, with 14 bases left between them. The CDR3 length is 15 residues. From germline, CDR1 is SNHLY and CDR2 FYNNEI. In nucleotides, the CDR3 is TGTGCCAGCAGTGTTTTCAGGTACTCATCCTACGAGCAGTACTTC. Translating gives CASSVFRYSSYEQYF.

This clone was observed a few times. CDR3 nucleotides: TGTGCCAGCTCACCACTTTCCGGACAGACCCAAGAGACCCAGTACTTC. Its protein is CASSPLSGQTQETQYF. The chain combines TRBV18 with TRBJ2-5; D might be TRBD1 (6 bases). Trimming removed 1 base from V and 1 base from J, with 13 bases in between. Per germline, CDR1 KGHSH and CDR2 LQKENI. The CDR3 runs to 16 residues.

As DNA, the CDR3 is TGTGCCAGTAGTACCCCAACGGACTCTCCGTCCGGGCAGTACTTC. Translated: CASSTPTDSPSGQYF. This rearrangement joins TRBV19 to TRBJ2-7; possibly TRBD2 for D (5 bases). The CDR3 length is 15 residues. V was clipped by 4 bases and J by 9 bases, with 22 bases between them. Germline CDR1 reads LNHDA; CDR2 reads SQIVND (reference sequence).

This clone was recorded a few times. J is TRBJ1-6 and V is TRBV2; D remains ambiguous. CDR3 length: 16 residues. V lost 0 bases, J lost 7 bases, and 13 bases lay in between. Germline V gene lookup returns CDR1 SNHLY and CDR2 FYNNEI. The CDR3 reads CASSEAQDYGNSPLHF. The CDR3 DNA is TGTGCCAGCAGTGAAGCGCAGGACTATGGAAATTCACCCCTCCACTTT.

The chain combines TRBV29-1 with TRBJ2-7, with a weak D call TRBD2 (6 bases). This CDR3 is built from 14 residues. Deletions cut 5 bases from V and 2 bases from J, with 16 bases between. CDR1 and CDR2 from the germline V gene are SQVTM and ANQGSEA. The chain's CDR3 is CSVSRRGGTYEQYF. Written as DNA, the CDR3 is TGCAGCGTTAGTAGAAGAGGCGGGACCTACGAGCAGTACTTC.

The chain carries TRBV10-2 and TRBJ1-5, with D uncertain. Germline lookup yields CDR1 WSHSY and CDR2 SAAADI. Trimming took 7 bases from V and 0 from J, leaving 7 bases between them. The CDR3 has 13 amino acids. CDR3 protein: CASTVNSNQPQHF. The CDR3 DNA sequence: TGCGCCAGCACCGTAAATAGCAATCAGCCCCAGCATTTT.

The chain joins TRBV5-4 to TRBJ2-5, with 12 bases that match TRBD2. J was trimmed by 7 bases and V by 0 bases; bases with no gene match: 13. Germline V gene lookup returns CDR1 SGHNT and CDR2 YYREEE (reference sequence). The CDR3 sequence is 18 residues long. The chain's CDR3 is CASSLGGQLAGGRGTQYF. For the CDR3, the DNA is TGTGCCAGCAGCTTGGGGGGCCAACTAGCGGGGGGCCGGGGGACCCAGTACTTC.

This chain connects TRBV7-9 to TRBJ2-7, with TRBD1 matching 10 bases. Germline V gene lookup returns CDR1 SEHNR and CDR2 FQNEAQ (reference sequence). There are 15 residues in the CDR3. Unmatched junction bases numbered 13, after V lost 5 bases and J lost 9 bases. Here the CDR3 reads CASSEGTGAFRRQYF. The CDR3, as DNA: TGTGCCAGCAGCGAGGGGACAGGGGCCTTCAGGCGGCAGTACTTC.

The chain has TRBV7-2 and TRBJ2-5; 12 nucleotides agree with TRBD2. V dropped 1 base and J dropped 7; count of bases not matched to a gene: 13. The CDR3 consists of 18 residues. The V gene's germline CDR1 is SGHTA and CDR2 FQGNSA. CDR3 protein: CASSLESPKLAGGGTQYF. In nucleotides, the CDR3 is TGTGCCAGCAGCTTAGAGTCCCCGAAACTAGCGGGGGGAGGGACCCAGTACTTC.

The chain links TRBV28 to TRBJ2-7; 8 nucleotides align to TRBD1. Germline CDR1 MDHEN, CDR2 SYDVKM. CDR3 length: 15 amino acids. V gave up 3 bases and J gave up 4 bases; unmatched junction bases: 8. The CDR3 DNA sequence: TGTGCCAGCAGTTTGCCAGCCAGGGGGCTGTACGAGCAGTACTTC. It is translated as CASSLPARGLYEQYF.

The chain has TRBV28 and TRBJ1-5, with 7 bases that match TRBD1. This CDR3 spans 13 amino acids. CDR1 and CDR2 from the germline V gene are MDHEN and SYDVKM. The V segment lost 9 bases and the J segment 4 bases; nucleotides outside the gene matches: 6. The CDR3 bases are TGTGCCAGTACAGGGGTCCTAAATCAGCCCCAGCATTTT. Encoded protein: CASTGVLNQPQHF.

The chain uses TRBV7-9 and TRBJ2-3, with D perhaps TRBD2 (5 bases). The CDR3 totals 12 residues. The germline V gene has CDR1 SEHNR and CDR2 FQNEAQ (reference sequence). V gave up 8 bases and J gave up 0 bases, with 6 bases separating them. The CDR3 region is CASEGSTDTQYF. CDR3 sequence (DNA): TGTGCCAGCGAGGGTAGCACAGATACGCAGTATTTT.

Only a few counts were recorded for this clone. The rearrangement uses TRBV29-1 and TRBJ1-1; no firm D call. The V end was cut by 0 bases, the J end by 1 base, with 6 bases between. In germline, CDR1 is SQVTM, CDR2 ANQGSEA. CDR3 size: 13 residues. The CDR3 coding sequence is TGCAGCGTTGAAGATCGGTGGAACACTGAAGCTTTCTTT. This gives the protein CSVEDRWNTEAFF.

This rearrangement joins TRBV28 to TRBJ1-6, with no clear D. This CDR3 is built from 13 residues. The germline CDR1 and CDR2 sequences are MDHEN and SYDVKM. V lost 6 bases, J lost 9 bases, and 12 bases lay in between. CDR3 protein: CASSSKPSSPLHF. The CDR3 DNA is TGTGCCAGCAGCTCCAAACCGAGTTCACCCCTCCACTTT. The whole variable domain, remainder taken from reference TRBV28 and TRBJ1-6, is DVKVTQSSRYLVKRTGEKVFLECVQDMDHENMFWYRQDPGLGLRLIYFSYDVKMKEKGDIPEGYSVSREKKERFSLILESASTNQTSMYLCASSSKPSSPLHFGNGTRLTVT.

The chain links TRBV11-3 to TRBJ2-5; tentative D call: TRBD2 (6 bases). Trimming removed 4 bases at V and 5 bases at J, with 11 bases between. This CDR3 contains 13 residues. Per germline, CDR1 SGHNT and CDR2 YENEEA. CDR3 nucleotides: TGTGCCAGCAGCTCGGGGGAGCAGGAGACCCAGTACTTC. Protein product: CASSSGEQETQYF.

CDR3 nucleotides: TGCGCCAGCAGCCAAGGACAGGGGTCGGCCCCTCTCGGAGAGCAGTACTTC. It translates to CASSQGQGSAPLGEQYF. This chain uses TRBV4-3 with TRBJ2-7; 8 nucleotides agree with TRBD1. Germline V gene sequence: CDR1 LGHNA, CDR2 YSLEER. This CDR3 has 17 amino acids. Germline trimming cut 1 base from V and 7 bases from J; bases unmatched to any gene: 15.

The chain's CDR3 is CASSINGTPLGGYTF. The CDR3 DNA reads as TGTGCCAGCTCGATTAACGGGACACCGTTGGGAGGCTACACCTTC. This rearrangement joins TRBV7-9 to TRBJ1-2, with D possibly TRBD1 on 6 matching bases. V lost 8 bases and J lost 8, with 24 bases in between. In germline, CDR1 is SEHNR, CDR2 FQNEAQ (reference sequence). The CDR3 sequence is 15 residues long.

This clone was detected once. V and J are TRBV7-9 and TRBJ1-4; the D is unclear. Germline CDR1 reads SEHNR; CDR2 reads FQNEAQ (reference sequence). The germline V and J ends were trimmed by 1 base and 7 bases, with 4 bases remaining between them. The CDR3 loop spans 12 amino acids. Written as DNA, the CDR3 is TGTGCCAGCAGCTTAGTCGGTGAAAAACTGTTTTTT. Translating gives CASSLVGEKLFF.

The chain is built from TRBV7-2 and TRBJ2-1; 7 bases map to TRBD1. The CDR3 totals 12 residues. Unmatched junction bases numbered 4, after V lost 4 bases and J lost 10 bases. Germline V gene data show CDR1 as SGHTA and CDR2 as FQGNSA. CDR3 residues: CASSSTGREQFF. CDR3 nucleotide sequence: TGTGCCAGCAGCTCGACAGGGCGGGAGCAGTTCTTC.

Concerning this clone: Germline is not matched at one junction end, which may reflect a read error. This chain joins TRBV5-1 and TRBJ1-2; tentative D call: TRBD1 (5 bases). Germline-derived CDR1 and CDR2 are SGHRS and YFSETQ. This CDR3 has 12 residues. CDR3 bases: TGCGCCAGCAGCTTGGGATCAGGGCGAACCCACTTC. Encoded protein: CASSLGSGRTHF.

Only one count was recorded for this clone. Mismatch with germline at one junction end may stem from a read error. CDR3 loop: CSVEGGQGGRNEQYF. In nucleotides, the CDR3 is TGCAGCGTGGAAGGCGGACAGGGGGGGAGAAACGAGCAGTACTTC. The J gene is TRBJ2-5, the V gene TRBV29-1; the match to TRBD1 covers 10 bases. The DNA end lines up better with TRBJ2-7; the J call may be wrong. CDR1 is SQVTM, CDR2 ANQGSEA, per germline. This CDR3 contains 15 residues.

This chain joins TRBV5-8 and TRBJ2-5; 8 bases are shared with TRBD2. The germline gives CDR1 SGHTS, CDR2 YDEGEE. The V segment lost 0 bases and the J segment 1 base; nucleotides outside the gene matches: 8. This CDR3 comprises 17 residues. The CDR3 is CASSLGRAGGPQETQYF. Here the CDR3 DNA reads TGTGCCAGCAGCTTGGGTAGGGCGGGGGGTCCCCAAGAGACCCAGTACTTC.

CDR3 region: CASSGGSQETQYF. For the CDR3, the DNA is TGTGCCAGCAGTGGGGGCAGCCAAGAGACCCAGTACTTC. The chain recombines TRBV6-1 with TRBJ2-5; D may be TRBD1 (5 bases). V lost 4 bases, J lost 1 base, and 7 bases lay in between. Germline-derived CDR1 and CDR2 are MNHNS and SASEGT. This CDR3 has 13 amino acids.

This chain uses TRBV2 with TRBJ1-6; D might be TRBD1 (5 bases). The CDR3 spans 15 residues. Germline V gene sequence: CDR1 SNHLY, CDR2 FYNNEI. Between the trimmed V and J ends, which lost 4 bases and 6 bases, there was a span of 13 bases. The CDR3: CASSGVGGGNSPLHF. CDR3 nucleotide sequence: TGTGCCAGCAGTGGAGTGGGGGGTGGTAATTCACCCCTCCACTTT.

The chain carries TRBV5-5 and TRBJ2-1; TRBD2 matches at 8 bases. Germline V gene sequence: CDR1 SGHKS, CDR2 YYEKEE (reference sequence). The junction had 4 bases not matched to a gene; V was cut back by 3 bases and J by 8 bases. The CDR3 loop spans 13 amino acids. The CDR3 spells CASSSRGVDEQFF. The CDR3 bases are TGTGCCAGCAGCTCGCGGGGGGTTGATGAGCAGTTCTTC.

This chain joins TRBV30 and TRBJ1-2; D might be TRBD1 (5 bases). The CDR3 runs 13 residues. The ends were cut back, 2 bases at V and 4 bases at J, with 11 bases in the middle. Germline V gene lookup returns CDR1 GTSNPN and CDR2 SVGIG (reference sequence). The CDR3 here is CAWSNGGFYGYTF. The CDR3 DNA follows: TGTGCCTGGAGTAACGGGGGGTTCTATGGCTACACCTTC.

The J gene is TRBJ2-1, the V gene TRBV5-4; 9 nucleotides align to TRBD2. V trimming: 1 base; J trimming: 7 bases; junction bases outside the gene matches: 6. Germline loops: CDR1 SGHNT, CDR2 YYREEE (reference sequence). The CDR3 contains 15 residues. The CDR3 loop is CASSLWYSGGNEQFF. CDR3 in DNA: TGTGCCAGCAGCTTGTGGTATAGCGGGGGTAATGAGCAGTTCTTC.

This chain connects TRBV19 to TRBJ2-2, with 9 nucleotides matching TRBD1. This CDR3 has 18 residues. Per germline, CDR1 LNHDA and CDR2 SQIVND (reference sequence). With 1 base clipped from V and 0 bases from J, the junction kept 6 bases outside the gene matches. CDR3: CASSIATGGLANTGELFF. The CDR3 DNA is TGTGCCAGTAGTATAGCAACAGGGGGCTTAGCGAACACCGGGGAGCTGTTTTTT.